This T cell receptor (beta chain) came from a study of blood T cell repertoires in COVID-19. Study-level information: Both acute and convalescent COVID-19 samples were obtained from the United States, Italy and Spain. Nucleic acid was either cDNA or gDNA, and it came from T cells, B-cell-depleted T cells, or PBMCs.

Trimming removed 5 bases at V and 12 bases at J, with 14 bases between. Germline CDR1 is MNHEY and CDR2 is SVGAGI. The CDR3 covers 12 residues. Profiled with immunoSEQ multiplex PCR; TCRdb holds only in-frame clones, not every one. This table holds about 240,000 clones, 86% found once. The TCR was taken from a man older than 75 with acute or convalescent COVID-19. The sequencing input was peripheral blood. The V and J genes are TRBV6-5 and TRBJ2-1; a possible D gene is TRBD2 (6 bases). The CDR3 DNA is TGTGCCAGCAGTATCGGGGGTTTCGGGCAGTTCTTC. Translated: CASSIGGFGQFF.